These 7 T cell receptor beta chains were all obtained from the same sample, sequenced in a study of a mutant IDH1 vaccine in newly diagnosed glioma. Repertoires were generated with immunoSEQ multiplex PCR, while TCRdb's copy carries only in-frame clones and drops some. The sample yields roughly 32,000 clones, roughly 87% seen once. Antigens of these TCRs are unknown. Time point specified: week 47, end of study. Each dose of the vaccine consisted of 300 ug of mutant IDH1 20-mer peptide, with topical imiquimod. Sequenced material: PBMCs, taken from a glioma patient whose treatment included an IDH1 peptide vaccine. The source is a man aged 35-49 years with glioma.

J is TRBJ1-6 and V is TRBV5-6; D is possibly TRBD1 (6 bases). The CDR3 sequence is 15 residues long. Germline-derived CDR1 and CDR2 are SGHDT and YYEEEE. The V end was cut by 4 bases, the J end by 7 bases, with 15 bases between. The CDR3 loop reads CASSPSGGRNSPLHF. The CDR3 nucleotides read TGTGCCAGCAGCCCCAGCGGGGGGCGGAATTCACCCCTCCACTTT. Based on the CDR3 plus reference TRBV5-6 and TRBJ1-6, the full variable domain is DAGVTQSPTHLIKTRGQQVTLRCSPKSGHDTVSWYQQALGQGPQFIFQYYEEEERQRGNFPDRFSGHQFPNYSSELNVNALLLGDSALYLCASSPSGGRNSPLHFGNGTRLTVT.

This clone was recorded once. J is TRBJ2-7 and V is TRBV6-1, with D tentatively TRBD1 (6 bases). V lost 7 bases and J 1 base, leaving 17 bases between the germline ends. This CDR3 has 15 amino acids. Germline loops: CDR1 MNHNS, CDR2 SASEGT. The CDR3 is CASIGGRAGSYEQYV. The CDR3 coding sequence is TGTGCCAGCATTGGGGGCAGGGCGGGTTCCTACGAGCAGTACGTC.

This clone appeared a single time. The chain uses TRBV7-9 and TRBJ1-2; D gene uncertain. Trimming cost V 0 bases and J 6 bases, with 11 bases left between them. Per the germline V gene, CDR1 is SEHNR and CDR2 is FQNEAQ (reference sequence). There are 14 residues in the CDR3. The CDR3: CASSLASGPNGYTF. CDR3 sequence (DNA): TGTGCCAGCAGCTTAGCTAGCGGCCCGAATGGCTACACCTTC.

This chain links TRBV29-1 with TRBJ1-1; D is uncertain. Trimming cost V 6 bases and J 1 base, with 21 bases left between them. The CDR3 spans 16 residues. CDR1 is SQVTM and CDR2 is ANQGSEA in the germline V gene. The CDR3 loop is CSVKGQLSLGNTEAFF. The CDR3 coding sequence is TGCAGCGTCAAGGGCCAATTATCCCTGGGGAACACTGAAGCTTTCTTT.

There are a few counts of this clone. V gene TRBV5-1 combines with J gene TRBJ1-4, with D possibly being TRBD1 (6 bases). The CDR3 length is 19 residues. The V and J ends lost 4 bases and 0 bases respectively, with 22 bases between them. CDR1 and CDR2 (germline): SGHRS, YFSETQ. The CDR3, as DNA: TGCGCCAGCAGCCTCACACTCGGGACACTGGGGGCAACTAATGAAAAACTGTTTTTT. Its translation is CASSLTLGTLGATNEKLFF.

The V call is TRBV18, the J call TRBJ2-3; no clear D. CDR3 length: 15 residues. Germline V gene sequence: CDR1 KGHSH, CDR2 LQKENI. V was pared by 3 bases and J by 0 bases, with 10 bases between. CDR3 sequence (DNA): TGTGCCAGCTCACCTAACTTCCTTAGCACAGATACGCAGTATTTT. It translates to CASSPNFLSTDTQYF.

The rearrangement links TRBV18 to TRBJ2-6; D may be TRBD2 (6 bases). V lost 3 bases to trimming and J lost 0 bases, with 9 bases between them. CDR1 and CDR2 (germline): KGHSH, LQKENI. The CDR3 contains 16 residues. CDR3 sequence reads: CASSPGLTSGANVLTF. The CDR3 nucleotides read TGTGCCAGCTCACCGGGACTGACCTCTGGGGCCAACGTCCTGACTTTC.